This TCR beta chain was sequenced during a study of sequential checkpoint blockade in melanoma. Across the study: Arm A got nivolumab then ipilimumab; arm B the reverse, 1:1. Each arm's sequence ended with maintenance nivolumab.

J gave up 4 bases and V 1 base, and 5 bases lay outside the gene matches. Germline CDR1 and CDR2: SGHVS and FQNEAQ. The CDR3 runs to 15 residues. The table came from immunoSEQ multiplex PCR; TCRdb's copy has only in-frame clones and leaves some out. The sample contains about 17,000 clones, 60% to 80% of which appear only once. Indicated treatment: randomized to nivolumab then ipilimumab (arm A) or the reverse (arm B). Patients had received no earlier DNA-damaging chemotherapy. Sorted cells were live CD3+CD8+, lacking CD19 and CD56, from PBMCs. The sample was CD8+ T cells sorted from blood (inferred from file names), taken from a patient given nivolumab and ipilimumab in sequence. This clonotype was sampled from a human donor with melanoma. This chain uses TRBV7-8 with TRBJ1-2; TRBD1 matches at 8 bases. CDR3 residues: CASSLGTGGAYGYTF. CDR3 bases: TGTGCCAGCAGCTTAGGTACAGGGGGTGCCTATGGCTACACCTTC.